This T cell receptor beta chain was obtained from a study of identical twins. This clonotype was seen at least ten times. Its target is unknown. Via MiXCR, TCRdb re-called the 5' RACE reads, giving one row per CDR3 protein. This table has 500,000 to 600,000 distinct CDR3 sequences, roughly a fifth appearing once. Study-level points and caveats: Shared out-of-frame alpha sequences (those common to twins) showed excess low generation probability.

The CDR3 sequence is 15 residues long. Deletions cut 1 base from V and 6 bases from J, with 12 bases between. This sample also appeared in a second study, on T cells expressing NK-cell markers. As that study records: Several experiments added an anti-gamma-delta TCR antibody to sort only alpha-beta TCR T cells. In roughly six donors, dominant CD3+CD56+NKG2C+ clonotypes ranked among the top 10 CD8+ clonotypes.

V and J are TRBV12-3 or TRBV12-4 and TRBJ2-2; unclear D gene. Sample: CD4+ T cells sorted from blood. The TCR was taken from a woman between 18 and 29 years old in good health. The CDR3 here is CASSLVVLGSGELFF. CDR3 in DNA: TGTGCCAGCAGTTTAGTGGTTTTGGGGTCCGGGGAGCTGTTTTTT.